The 10 T cell receptor beta chains below all came from one sample that was sequenced in a study of beta chain features in type 1 diabetes. Reverse transcribing all isolated RNA meant expressed TCRB transcripts were sequenced. Assay used: immunoSEQ multiplex PCR; TCRdb lists only in-frame clones, some missing. The repertoire has 140,000 or so clones, 8.5% to 12% of them found once; the top ten carry less than 1.5%. The sequencing input was naive CD4+ T cells from blood. The receptors here all came from a man between 18 and 29 years old in good health.

This clone has just a few counts. J is TRBJ1-2 and V is TRBV6-1, with D possibly being TRBD1 (5 bases). With 0 bases removed from V and 7 bases from J, the gap between germline ends came to 15 bases. The CDR3 runs to 15 residues. The germline V gene has CDR1 MNHNS and CDR2 SASEGT. The CDR3 DNA is TGTGCCAGCAGTGAAGCGCTTCAGGGTAGAAGTGGCTACACCTTC. Residues: CASSEALQGRSGYTF.

The J gene is TRBJ1-2, the V gene TRBV28, with TRBD1 identical over 7 bases. Per germline, CDR1 MDHEN and CDR2 SYDVKM. The V segment lost 7 bases and the J segment 2 bases; nucleotides outside the gene matches: 7. The CDR3 loop spans 14 amino acids. This chain's CDR3 is CASNSPGQNYGYTF. The DNA of the CDR3 is TGTGCCAGCAACTCGCCGGGACAGAACTATGGCTACACCTTC.

This clone was observed a handful of times. This chain joins TRBV7-2 and TRBJ2-1; 8 bases align to TRBD2. The CDR3 has 16 amino acids. CDR1 and CDR2 (germline): SGHTA, FQGNSA. Trimming at V came to 1 base and at J to 6 bases, leaving 8 bases not matched to a gene. CDR3 sequence (DNA): TGTGCCAGCAGCTTAGGAGGTGCGGCGGGGGGCAATGAGCAGTTCTTC. Protein sequence: CASSLGGAAGGNEQFF.

This clone has just a few counts. This chain uses TRBV19 with TRBJ2-2, with a possible D match to TRBD1 (5 bases). Looked up from germline, CDR1 is LNHDA and CDR2 is SQIVND (reference sequence). V was shortened by 6 bases and J by 3 bases, with 14 bases between the two germline ends. This CDR3 is 15 amino acids long. The CDR3 reads CASSLRVGDTGELFF. CDR3 nucleotides: TGTGCCAGTAGCCTCAGGGTAGGGGACACCGGGGAGCTGTTTTTT.

This chain connects TRBV11-2 to TRBJ2-1; 9 bases fit TRBD1. Germline CDR1 reads SGHAT; CDR2 reads FQNNGV. The CDR3 contains 16 residues. With 4 bases clipped from V and 0 bases from J, the junction kept 4 bases outside the gene matches. The CDR3 nucleotides read TGTGCCAGCAGCTCTTGGACAGGGGTCTCCTACAATGAGCAGTTCTTC. This gives the protein CASSSWTGVSYNEQFF. The entire variable domain, with the rest obtained from reference TRBV11-2 and TRBJ2-1, is as follows: EAGVAQSPRYKIIEKRQSVAFWCNPISGHATLYWYQQILGQGPKLLIQFQNNGVVDDSQLPKDRFSAERLKGVDSTLKIQPAKLEDSAVYLCASSSWTGVSYNEQFFGPGTRLTVL.

DNA of the CDR3: TGCGCCAGCAGCCAAAGCGGGGGGGCCGATTATCCCGATACGCAGTATTTT. Residues: CASSQSGGADYPDTQYF. The V call is TRBV4-1, the J call TRBJ2-3; 10 bases align to TRBD2. V shed 2 bases and J 6 bases; nucleotides not matched to a gene: 11. Germline lookup yields CDR1 MGHRA and CDR2 YSYEKL. This CDR3 region has 17 residues.

The chain links TRBV6-5 to TRBJ1-1, with 8 positions matching TRBD1. Germline trimming cut 6 bases from V and 5 bases from J; bases unmatched to any gene: 5. CDR3 length: 13 residues. CDR1 and CDR2 from the germline V gene are MNHEY and SVGAGI. The CDR3 here is CASRIQGGTEAFF. The CDR3 DNA reads TGTGCCAGCAGGATACAGGGGGGGACTGAAGCTTTCTTT.

A few counts support this clone. This rearrangement joins TRBV19 to TRBJ1-5; TRBD1 matches at 9 bases. V gave up 3 bases and J gave up 7 bases; unmatched junction bases: 7. CDR3 length: 15 residues. The germline gives CDR1 LNHDA, CDR2 SQIVND (reference sequence). CDR3 in amino acids: CASSIVGQGSQPQHF. CDR3 coding DNA: TGTGCCAGTAGTATCGTGGGACAGGGCTCCCAGCCCCAGCATTTT.

In this sample, this clone turned up a few times. The chain joins TRBV7-9 to TRBJ2-7, with D possibly being TRBD2 (7 bases). Trimming took off 5 bases at V and 5 bases at J, with 16 bases between the two ends. This CDR3 has 14 amino acids. The germline CDR1 and CDR2 sequences are SEHNR and FQNEAQ (reference sequence). This CDR3 reads CASSPEGGGNEQYF. The CDR3 DNA reads TGTGCCAGCAGCCCAGAGGGGGGAGGGAACGAGCAGTACTTC.

The chain has TRBV19 and TRBJ1-2; D ambiguous. Germline lookup yields CDR1 LNHDA and CDR2 SQIVND (reference sequence). The V end lost 5 bases, the J end lost 1 base, and 5 bases lay between the germline ends. The CDR3 sequence is 12 residues long. Here the CDR3 DNA reads TGTGCCAGTAGTCGAGATAACTATGGCTACACCTTC. Its translation is CASSRDNYGYTF.